One sample yielded the 9 T cell receptor beta chains listed below, sequenced in a study of T cells in women clearing cervical HPV infection. Sequenced by immunoSEQ multiplex PCR; TCRdb stores in-frame clones only, minus some. The repertoire table contains about 45,000 clones. Sequencing used blood buffy coat. These receptors were taken from a woman aged 18 to 75 with a cervical HPV16 infection that either progressed to CIN3+ or cleared (not recorded which).

Worth noting for this clone: The read ends 3 residues shy of where the CDR3 ends; the end is completed using the germline J gene. This chain uses TRBV7-9 with TRBJ1-2; D gene ambiguous. Germline V gene data show CDR1 as SEHNR and CDR2 as FQNEAQ (reference sequence). The CDR3 length is 11 residues. The part of the CDR3 DNA that was read is TGTGCCAGCAGCCTCTTCTACGAC. This codes for CASSLFYD. The CDR3 in its entirety is CASSLFYDYTF.

Turning to this clone: Read sequence stops 3 residues before the CDR3 end, and the germline J gene provides the missing end. V is TRBV7-2 and J is TRBJ2-5; maybe TRBD2 (5 bases). V lost 6 bases and J lost 4, with 18 bases in between. This CDR3 region has 15 residues. Germline CDR1 reads SGHTA; CDR2 reads FQGNSA. CDR3: CASSALRARPETQYF. The CDR3 bases that were read are TGTGCCAGCAGTGCGTTGCGGGCTCGTCCAGAGACC.

A note on this clone: With the read ending 3 residues before the CDR3 end, the germline J gene is used to fill in that end. J is TRBJ1-6 and V is TRBV20-1, with 8 bases matching TRBD1. Germline V CDR1 and CDR2: DFQATT, SNEGSKA (reference sequence). With V trimmed by 4 bases and J by 10 bases, 9 bases remained unmatched. This CDR3 region has 14 residues. The CDR3: CSATTSGGRSPLHF. The sequenced part of the CDR3 DNA is TGCAGTGCTACAACATCAGGGGGCCGGTCACCC.

The CDR3 is CASSPTPTSGETQYF. The sequenced part of the CDR3 DNA is TGTGCCAGCAGTCCCACACCGACTAGTGGGGAGACC. This chain links TRBV7-3 with TRBJ2-5; D perhaps matches TRBD2 (6 bases). Read data end 3 residues before the CDR3 end; the end is taken from the germline J gene. In germline, CDR1 is SGHTA, CDR2 FQGTGA. This CDR3 is 15 amino acids long. V was trimmed by 6 bases and J by 5 bases, leaving 19 bases between them.

Regarding this clone: The DNA ends 3 residues before the CDR3 does, and the rest of the CDR3 is filled in from the germline J gene. The chain joins TRBV20-1 to TRBJ2-3; TRBD1 might be the D (5 bases). From germline, CDR1 is DFQATT and CDR2 SNEGSKA (reference sequence). The CDR3 sequence is 13 residues long. The ends were cut back, 6 bases at V and 0 bases at J, with 10 bases in the middle. CDR3 protein: CSATGTSTDTQYF. CDR3 DNA, as far as it was read: TGCAGTGCCACAGGAACTAGCACAGATACG.

As for this clone: The CDR3 goes on 3 residues after the read ends, and that part is filled in from the germline J gene. The rearrangement uses TRBV7-3 and TRBJ2-5; TRBD2 agrees at 9 bases. The ends lost 5 bases at V and 2 bases at J; junction bases unmatched: 6. This CDR3 has 15 residues. Germline V gene lookup returns CDR1 SGHTA and CDR2 FQGTGA. The DNA read from the CDR3 is TGTGCCAGCAGCCCCAGTAGCGGGGGACAAGAGACC. Amino acid sequence: CASSPSSGGQET. The complete CDR3 protein is CASSPSSGGQETQYF.

Comment on this clone: Read coverage stops 3 residues before the CDR3 terminus; the germline J gene supplies the remainder. This sequence joins TRBV20-1 and TRBJ2-7; D tentatively reads TRBD1 or TRBD2 (6 bases each). The CDR3 sequence is 13 residues long. The V gene's germline CDR1 is DFQATT and CDR2 SNEGSKA (reference sequence). The V end was cut by 5 bases, the J end by 4 bases, with 15 bases between. CDR3 loop: CSAFRGGGYEQYF. The DNA read from the CDR3 is TGCAGTGCTTTCAGGGGAGGAGGATACGAG.

Comment on this clone: The read is 3 residues too short to cover the CDR3 end, so that end is filled in from the germline J gene. The chain recombines TRBV7-6 with TRBJ2-2; 8 nucleotides align to TRBD1. CDR1 is SGHVS, CDR2 FNYEAQ, per germline. This CDR3 is 15 amino acids long. CDR3 residues: CASSLQGAENEKLFF. The CDR3 DNA, read in part, is TGTGCCAGCAGCTTACAGGGGGCCGAGAATGAAAAG. The whole variable domain, filled in from reference TRBV7-6 and TRBJ2-2, reads GAGVSQSPRYKVTKRGQDVALRCDPISGHVSLYWYRQALGQGPEFLTYFNYEAQQDKSGLPNDRFSAERPEGSISTLTIQRTEQRDSAMYRCASSLQGAENEKLFFGEGSRLTVL.

About this clone: The read ends 3 residues before the CDR3 terminus; that terminus is restored from the germline J gene. The chain employs TRBV5-1 and TRBJ2-3; D might be TRBD1 (5 bases). Trimming took off 0 bases at V and 2 bases at J, with 13 bases between the two ends. Looked up from germline, CDR1 is SGHRS and CDR2 is YFSETQ. The CDR3 contains 16 residues. CDR3 bases read: TGCGCCAGCAGCTTGGGTATGGACATAACCACAGATACG. The encoded protein is CASSLGMDITTDT. The full CDR3 sequence reads CASSLGMDITTDTQYF.